This paragraph covers one TCR beta chain sequence. The data belong to a study of blood T cell repertoires in COVID-19. Across the study: Sites in the United States, Italy and Spain provided acute and convalescent COVID-19 samples. Nucleic acid was either cDNA or gDNA, and it came from T cells, B-cell-depleted T cells, or PBMCs.

This CDR3 has 12 residues. V was pared by 6 bases and J by 8 bases, with 4 bases of the junction left unmatched. Germline V CDR1 and CDR2: MNHEY, SVGEGT. Source study methods: Amplification from reference gene primers served as the basis for estimated nucleated cell counts. Using immunoSEQ multiplex PCR, the repertoire was profiled, and TCRdb retains in-frame clones only, with some absent. Clone size and V and J calls were adopted from that table, with D and trimming inferred from the DNA. The sample lists around 110,000 clones, more than 75% seen once, with around 4.6% in the top ten. The clonotype was recovered from a man aged 40-55 years with acute or convalescent COVID-19. The chain employs TRBV6-2 or TRBV6-3 and TRBJ2-1; 7 bases are shared with TRBD1. The sample consisted of peripheral blood. The chain's CDR3 is CASSTTGYEQFF. DNA of the CDR3: TGTGCCAGCAGCACGACAGGGTATGAGCAGTTCTTC.